One T cell receptor beta chain is described in this entry. The data are from a study of blood T cell repertoires in COVID-19. Study-level information: The United States, Italy and Spain were the sources of the acute and convalescent COVID-19 samples.

CDR1 is MNHEY, CDR2 SVGAGI, per germline. Trimming pared 6 bases from V and 4 bases from J, leaving 18 bases between. The CDR3 runs 15 residues. This table comes from immunoSEQ multiplex PCR, and its TCRdb copy is limited to in-frame clones, with some not included. The table lists a few hundred thousand clones, 75% to 90% of them singletons. Material: peripheral blood. This TCR was sampled from a woman aged 40 to 49 who had recovered from COVID-19. V is TRBV6-5 and J is TRBJ1-2, with D possibly being TRBD1 (6 bases). CDR3 sequence: CASSPSGDTGYGYTF. CDR3 nucleotide sequence: TGTGCCAGCAGCCCCTCAGGGGACACGGGCTATGGCTACACCTTC.